Sequencing of this T cell receptor beta chain was carried out in a study of cytomegalovirus exposure and HLA in healthy donors. Study overall: In an early release, HLA-typed donors contributed 90 million or so unique TCR sequences. Most donors, just over 80% of a few hundred genotyped, fell in the Caucasian-associated ancestry cluster.

In germline, CDR1 is MDHEN, CDR2 SYDVKM. CDR3 length: 15 residues. V trimming: 5 bases; J trimming: 4 bases; junction bases outside the gene matches: 8. A multiplex PCR was run with 60 Vbeta primers and 13 Jbeta primers. Measured with immunoSEQ multiplex PCR; TCRdb has only the in-frame clones, and not every one. The sample lists roughly 100,000 clones, 75% occurring once. Notes on the study in general: A later analysis linked a missense variant in DCLRE1C to the trimming of TCR beta V and J genes.

Points on this clone: The antigen is not known.

The chain couples TRBV28 to TRBJ1-1, with 9 bases lining up with TRBD1. This sequence was found in a male donor in good health and CMV-seropositive. Sequencing input: PBMCs. The DNA for the CDR3 is TGTGCCAGCAGTCGAGACACAGGGGGCGGCACTGAAGCTTTCTTT. Its protein is CASSRDTGGGTEAFF.